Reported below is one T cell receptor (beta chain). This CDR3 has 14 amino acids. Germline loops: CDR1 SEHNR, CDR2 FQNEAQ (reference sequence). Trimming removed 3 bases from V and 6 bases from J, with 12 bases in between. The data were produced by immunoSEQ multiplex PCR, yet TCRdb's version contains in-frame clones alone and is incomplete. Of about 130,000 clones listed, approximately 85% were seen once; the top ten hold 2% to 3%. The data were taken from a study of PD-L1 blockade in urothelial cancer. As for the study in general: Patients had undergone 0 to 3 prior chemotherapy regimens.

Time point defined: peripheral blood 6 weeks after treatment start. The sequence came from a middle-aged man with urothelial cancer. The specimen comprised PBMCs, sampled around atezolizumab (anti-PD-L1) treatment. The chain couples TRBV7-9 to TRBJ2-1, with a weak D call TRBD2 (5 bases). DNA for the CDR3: TGTGCCAGCAGCTTGGGAGCAGTATCCAATGAGCAGTTCTTC. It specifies CASSLGAVSNEQFF.